Sequencing of this T cell receptor (beta chain) was carried out in a study of cytomegalovirus exposure and HLA in healthy donors. In the study overall: The same platform was used for the 130 or so validation repertoires as for the approximately 670 first-cohort repertoires, as reported in a later analysis.

Germline V gene lookup returns CDR1 LNHDA and CDR2 SQIVND (reference sequence). This CDR3 is built from 14 residues. V lost 1 base to trimming and J lost 4 bases, with 10 bases between them. Profiling relied on immunoSEQ multiplex PCR, and the TCRdb table lists in-frame clones only, not all of them. The sample has about 180,000 clones; around 85% are singletons. The sequence was collected from a man aged 18-30 years in good health and CMV-seropositive. Sequences were obtained from PBMCs. The J gene is TRBJ1-2, the V gene TRBV19; D is unclear. CDR3 DNA sequence: TGTGCCAGTAGTATAGCAATAACTCTCTATGGCTACACCTTC. The encoded protein is CASSIAITLYGYTF.